The 11 T cell receptor beta chains reported below all come from one sample, sequenced in a study of type 1 regulatory T cells. TCRdb re-analysed the reads in MiXCR, keeping a single row per CDR3 protein. The sample consists of roughly 40,000 distinct CDR3 sequences, over 9% of them appearing once. Their antigens are not known. The sample comprised cultured non-Tr1 T cells, either the whole culture or a sorted T cell fraction (not recorded which). The receptors were sampled from a human donor in good health.

This clonotype was detected ten times or more. The rearrangement links TRBV7-2 to TRBJ2-7, with D maybe TRBD2 (5 bases). V was shortened by 2 bases and J by 1 base, with 15 bases between the two germline ends. Germline V lookup: CDR1 SGHTA, CDR2 FQGNSA. This CDR3 comprises 16 residues. The CDR3, as DNA: TGTGCCAGCAGCTTAAGTGGAGGAGGTAGTTCCTACGAGCAGTACTTC. As protein: CASSLSGGGSSYEQYF.

The J gene is TRBJ1-6, the V gene TRBV12-3 or TRBV12-4; D is ambiguous. The CDR3 contains 14 residues. Between the trimmed V and J ends, which lost 3 bases and 9 bases, there was a span of 12 bases. The CDR3 loop reads CASSFGQWGSPLHF. The CDR3 bases are TGTGCCAGCAGTTTTGGGCAGTGGGGTTCACCCCTCCACTTT.

This clonotype occurred many times. The chain employs TRBV20-1 and TRBJ1-2, with D maybe TRBD1 (5 bases). Trimming stripped 2 bases from V and 5 bases from J, with 12 bases between. This CDR3 region has 13 residues. From germline, CDR1 is DFQATT and CDR2 SNEGSKA (reference sequence). The CDR3 DNA sequence: TGCAGTGCTAGACCGGGGCTGTTTTATGGCTACACCTTC. Amino acid sequence: CSARPGLFYGYTF.

The rearrangement links TRBV5-4 to TRBJ2-1, with 7 bases lining up with TRBD1. Germline assignment: CDR1 SGHNT and CDR2 YYREEE (reference sequence). The CDR3 has 15 residues. V lost 1 base, J lost 7 bases, and 8 bases stayed unmatched. CDR3 DNA sequence: TGTGCCAGCAGCTTGAGGCAGGGGGAGATGAATGAGCAGTTCTTC. Encoded protein: CASSLRQGEMNEQFF.

The CDR3 DNA reads as TGCAGTGCTGACTGGACCGGGGGCCTCAAAGAGACCCAGTACTTC. Encoded protein: CSADWTGGLKETQYF. The genes are TRBV20-1 and TRBJ2-5; D may correspond to TRBD1 or TRBD2 (6 bases each). The length of the CDR3 is 15 residues. Germline-derived CDR1 and CDR2 are DFQATT and SNEGSKA (reference sequence). Trimming pared 5 bases from V and 3 bases from J, leaving 19 bases between.

The chain combines TRBV4-2 with TRBJ2-1; 8 bases match TRBD2. The germline gives CDR1 LGHNA, CDR2 YNFKEQ. The length of the CDR3 is 16 residues. Trimming took 1 base from V and 1 from J; bases not matched to a gene: 3. Here the CDR3 reads CASSQVSGGSYNEQFF. CDR3 bases: TGTGCCAGCAGCCAAGTGAGCGGGGGTTCCTACAATGAGCAGTTCTTC.

J is TRBJ2-1 and V is TRBV29-1, with unresolved D. This CDR3 contains 13 residues. Germline lookup yields CDR1 SQVTM and CDR2 ANQGSEA. V was clipped by 1 base and J by 3 bases, with 7 bases between them. CDR3 coding DNA: TGCAGCGTTGAAGGCCCCATCTACAATGAGCAGTTCTTC. Amino acid sequence: CSVEGPIYNEQFF.

This clonotype occurred many times. V and J are TRBV24-1 and TRBJ1-1; 8 nucleotides align to TRBD1. The CDR3 is 13 residues long. Trimming cost V 7 bases and J 1 base; bases outside gene matches: 1. Germline V gene data show CDR1 as KGHDR and CDR2 as SFDVKD. In nucleotides, the CDR3 is TGTGCCACCAGGGGACAGGCGAACACTGAAGCTTTCTTT. Protein: CATRGQANTEAFF.

This clonotype was found many times. This chain links TRBV15 with TRBJ1-1, with a tentative D call TRBD1 (5 bases). CDR1 is LNHNV, CDR2 YYDKDF, per germline (reference sequence). This CDR3 contains 14 residues. The V gene lost 0 bases and the J gene lost 7 bases, with 12 bases spanning the gap. CDR3 residues: CATSRDLGGSEAFF. CDR3 nucleotide sequence: TGTGCCACCAGCAGAGATCTTGGGGGGAGTGAAGCTTTCTTT.

By frequency in the sample, this clonotype is medium-sized. The chain combines TRBV2 with TRBJ1-2; D gene unclear. The CDR3 runs to 12 residues. CDR1 and CDR2 (germline): SNHLY, FYNNEI. The V gene lost 6 bases and the J gene lost 7 bases, with 12 bases spanning the gap. CDR3 region: CASSLEEGGYTF. CDR3 in DNA: TGTGCCAGCAGCTTGGAAGAGGGTGGCTACACCTTC.

A few counts support this clonotype. The rearrangement uses TRBV11-2 and TRBJ2-7, with D perhaps TRBD2 (5 bases). The CDR3 has 11 amino acids. V dropped 2 bases and J dropped 6 bases, with 5 bases sitting between them. CDR1 and CDR2 from the germline V gene are SGHAT and FQNNGV. CDR3 coding DNA: TGTGCCAGCAGCTTACGGGGCGAGCAGTACTTC. This sequence encodes CASSLRGEQYF.